This T cell receptor (beta chain) came from a study of CD8 T cells in Susac syndrome. The V end was cut by 6 bases, the J end by 8 bases, with 19 bases between. This CDR3 is built from 14 residues. Germline-derived CDR1 and CDR2 are MNHEY and SVGAGI. The RNA input was 0.5 to 1 ug, and it was reverse transcribed with random hexamers. TCRdb called the immunoSEQ multiplex PCR reads again in MiXCR, with one record for every CDR3 protein. The data hold 150,000 to 160,000 distinct CDR3 sequences, with 95% observed a single time. The rearrangement joins TRBV6-5 to TRBJ1-2; D ambiguous. Sequencing was carried out using CD8+ T cells from PBMCs. This sequence was found in a human donor with multiple sclerosis. The CDR3 loop is CASSPGTASYGYTF. DNA of the CDR3: TGTGCCAGCAGCCCCGGAACAGCCTCTTACGGCTACACCTTC.